This TCR beta chain is drawn from a study of blood T cell repertoires in COVID-19. Study-wide background: Specimens from acute and convalescent COVID-19 originated in the United States, Italy and Spain. PBMCs, B-cell-depleted T cells, or T cells were the source of the cDNA or gDNA that made up the material.

The CDR3 is made up of 14 amino acids. Germline V gene lookup returns CDR1 SGDLS and CDR2 YYNGEE. The V gene end was trimmed by 3 bases and the J gene end by 4 bases; junction bases not matched to a gene: 5. How the authors handled the data: Nucleated cell number was recorded as an estimate derived from reference gene primer amplification. Sequenced by immunoSEQ multiplex PCR; TCRdb stores in-frame clones only, minus some. From that table come the V and J calls and clone size; the DNA was used to work out D and trimming. The sample shows tens of thousands of clones, 86% of them seen only once. Sequencing used peripheral blood. The chain has TRBV9 and TRBJ2-7, with 9 bases aligning to TRBD1. This sequence originates from a man in his fifties or sixties with active COVID-19. CDR3 bases: TGTGCCAGCAGCGCGCCGGGACAGGGTTACGAGCAGTACTTC. Amino acids: CASSAPGQGYEQYF.